These T cell receptor beta chains were read from a single sample in a study of Graves' ophthalmopathy and Graves' hyperthyroidism. TCRdb itself ran the multiplex PCR reads through MiXCR, one entry per CDR3 protein. The data contain about 740,000 distinct CDR3 sequences, 40% of them singletons. Sample: peripheral blood. These receptors were obtained from an adult man with Graves' ophthalmopathy. CDR3s include the opening cysteine and the closing phenylalanine or tryptophan. The D gene is left open where the match is weak. Not every row has a clone size; where given, it reads once, few, many or a size class.

j_gene	abundance	v_gene	d_gene	CDR3aa	CDR3nt
TRBJ2-7	-	TRBV7-2	-	CASSPRTPGLEQYF	TGTGCCAGCAGCCCTAGGACTCCAGGGTTAGAGCAGTACTTC
TRBJ1-1	-	TRBV29-1	-	CSHPERDTEAFF	TGCAGCCACCCCGAGAGGGACACTGAAGCTTTCTTT
TRBJ1-1	-	TRBV19	-	CASRPDTDTEAFF	TGTGCCAGTCGCCCTGACACGGACACTGAAGCTTTCTTT
TRBJ2-5	many	TRBV10-3	-	CAISRGPQETQYF	TGTGCCATCAGCCGGGGACCTCAAGAGACCCAGTACTTC
TRBJ1-5	-	TRBV2	-	CASSESARNNQPQHF	TGTGCCAGCAGTGAGTCGGCTCGTAACAATCAGCCCCAGCATTTT
TRBJ1-5	-	TRBV29-1	-	CSVEDAAGDETQHF	TGCAGCGTTGAAGATGCAGCAGGGGATGAGACCCAGCATTTT
TRBJ1-6	many	TRBV7-9	TRBD1	CASSYGTVSPLHF	TGTGCCAGCAGCTATGGGACAGTTTCACCCCTCCACTTT
TRBJ1-1	-	TRBV6-6	TRBD1	CASSLPTGGVEAFF	TGTGCCAGCAGTTTACCGACAGGGGGCGTTGAAGCTTTCTTT
TRBJ2-3	once	TRBV7-2	-	CASSPGGHTQYF	TGTGCCAGCAGCCCTGGTGGCCATACGCAGTATTTT
TRBJ2-6	-	TRBV7-3	-	CASSLGGSQGF	TGTGCCAGCAGCTTAGGGGGTTCTCAGGGTTTC
TRBJ2-7	-	TRBV2	TRBD2	CASIPSGGRYEQYF	TGTGCCAGCATTCCTAGCGGGGGTCGGTACGAGCAGTACTTC
TRBJ1-1	few	TRBV6-5	TRBD1	CASTSTRGGDAFF	TGTGCCAGCACCAGTACCAGGGGGGGCGACGCTTTCTTT
TRBJ1-4	many	TRBV7-9	-	CASSLVQGRFPKLFF	TGTGCCAGCAGCTTAGTGCAGGGCCGTTTCCCGAAACTGTTTTTT
TRBJ2-5	-	TRBV11-2	-	CASSLGGGALETQYF	TGTGCCAGCAGCTTAGGGGGGGGGGCCCTAGAGACCCAGTACTTC
TRBJ2-7	many	TRBV29-1	-	CSVEAALDSSYEQYF	TGCAGCGTTGAAGCGGCATTGGACAGCTCCTACGAGCAGTACTTC
TRBJ2-5	once	TRBV7-3	TRBD1	CASSPDRYKETQYF	TGTGCCAGCAGCCCGGACAGGTACAAAGAGACCCAGTACTTC